These 21 T cell receptor beta chains share one sample of origin, sequenced in a study of blood T cell repertoires in COVID-19. Clones were read by immunoSEQ multiplex PCR, and TCRdb kept only the in-frame ones, dropping some. The data contain fewer than 350,000 clones, approximately 85% of them singletons. The sample consisted of PBMCs or T cells enriched from blood (not recorded which). The receptors shown here come from a woman aged 30 to 39 who had recovered from COVID-19.

DNA for the CDR3: TGTGCCAGCATGAGGTCCAGGGGCAAAAACATTCAGTACTTC. Its protein product is CASMRSRGKNIQYF. The chain couples TRBV28 to TRBJ2-4, with a possible D match to TRBD1 (6 bases). CDR1 is MDHEN, CDR2 SYDVKM, per germline. The CDR3 runs 14 residues. V was shortened by 7 bases and J by 3 bases, with 13 bases between the two germline ends.

The chain joins TRBV7-8 to TRBJ2-5; 8 nucleotides match TRBD2. J gave up 5 bases and V 5 bases, and 13 bases lay outside the gene matches. Germline CDR1 SGHVS, CDR2 FQNEAQ. This CDR3 is 16 amino acids long. In nucleotides, the CDR3 is TGTGCCAGCAGCCCTGGCACTCGGGGGGGGATGGAGACCCAGTACTTC. Its protein product is CASSPGTRGGMETQYF.

The chain has TRBV10-3 and TRBJ1-1, with a tentative D call TRBD1 (6 bases). Trimming took 4 bases from V and 4 from J, leaving 13 bases between them. The germline CDR1 and CDR2 sequences are ENHRY and SYGVKD. CDR3 length equals 14 residues. The CDR3 nucleotides are TGTGCCATCAGTGCCCCAGGACAGAGCACTGAAGCTTTCTTT. As protein: CAISAPGQSTEAFF.

This sequence joins TRBV18 and TRBJ1-6; D uncertain. V lost 6 bases and J lost 5, with 11 bases in between. This CDR3 has 14 amino acids. Germline V gene data show CDR1 as KGHSH and CDR2 as LQKENI. The CDR3, as DNA: TGTGCCAGCTCCCCCGGGGTCGATAATTCACCCCTCCACTTT. Translating it yields CASSPGVDNSPLHF.

The gene calls are TRBV27 and TRBJ1-1; the D gene is possibly TRBD1 (5 bases). The CDR3 length is 14 residues. Germline V lookup: CDR1 MNHEY, CDR2 SMNVEV (reference sequence). With 2 bases removed from V and 3 bases from J, the gap between germline ends came to 10 bases. The CDR3 sequence is CASSLVGGDTEAFF. In DNA, the CDR3 is TGTGCCAGCAGTTTAGTCGGGGGGGACACTGAAGCTTTCTTT.

The rearrangement links TRBV19 to TRBJ1-5; 9 nucleotides match TRBD1. With 9 bases clipped from V and 7 bases from J, the junction kept 13 bases outside the gene matches. This CDR3 is built from 15 residues. Germline V gives CDR1 LNHDA, CDR2 SQIVND (reference sequence). The CDR3 DNA reads TGTGCCAGCCTAGTTCGACAGGGGGTCGGACAGCCCCAGCATTTT. Its translation: CASLVRQGVGQPQHF.

This chain connects TRBV18 to TRBJ2-7; D is unresolved. The CDR3 spans 18 residues. Germline V gene sequence: CDR1 KGHSH, CDR2 LQKENI. V gave up 1 base and J gave up 0 bases, with 19 bases separating them. The CDR3 region has the DNA TGTGCCAGCTCACCACAGAGTCTAAAACTAACCCTCTCCTACGAGCAGTACTTC. Protein product: CASSPQSLKLTLSYEQYF.

The chain joins TRBV5-6 to TRBJ1-3, with 11 bases fitting TRBD1. This CDR3 has 17 amino acids. Trimming cost V 4 bases and J 1 base; bases outside gene matches: 7. Germline-derived CDR1 and CDR2 are SGHDT and YYEEEE. Here the CDR3 reads CASSRIGQGASGNTIYF. CDR3 in DNA: TGTGCCAGCAGCCGAATCGGACAGGGGGCGTCTGGAAACACCATATATTTT.

The rearrangement links TRBV13 to TRBJ2-3; TRBD2 is a possible D gene (6 bases). Trimming removed 5 bases from V and 7 bases from J, with 7 bases in between. The CDR3 is 11 amino acids. The germline gives CDR1 PRHDT, CDR2 FYEKMQ (reference sequence). CDR3 amino acids: CASSRDYTQYF. The CDR3 DNA reads as TGTGCCAGCAGCCGGGACTATACGCAGTATTTT.

The chain links TRBV25-1 to TRBJ1-2, with 12 bases lining up with TRBD1. CDR1 and CDR2 from the germline V gene are MGHDK and SYGVNS. V lost 1 base, J lost 5 bases, and 8 bases stayed unmatched. This CDR3 contains 17 residues. The CDR3 nucleotides are TGTGCCAGCAGTGAATCCGGGACAGGGGGCGATTCTTATGGCTACACCTTC. Translating it yields CASSESGTGGDSYGYTF.

This chain joins TRBV12-5 and TRBJ2-1; 10 nucleotides match TRBD2. Germline-derived CDR1 and CDR2 are LGHNT and FRNRAP. V was clipped by 0 bases and J by 5 bases; unmatched bases: 7. This CDR3 is built from 17 residues. The CDR3, as DNA: TGTGCTAGTGGTTTGGTACTAAGCGGGAGGGCCAACAATGAGCAGTTCTTC. Amino acids: CASGLVLSGRANNEQFF.

This clone has just a few counts. The chain recombines TRBV6-2 or TRBV6-3 with TRBJ1-1, with 7 bases identical to TRBD1. The CDR3 has 15 residues. CDR1 is MNHEY and CDR2 is SVGEGT in the germline V gene. The ends lost 2 bases at V and 10 bases at J; junction bases unmatched: 13. CDR3 in DNA: TGTGCCAGCAGTTACAGGCCGACAGGGCCGAGAGCAGCTTTCTTT. Amino acids: CASSYRPTGPRAAFF.

The chain employs TRBV28 and TRBJ2-3; 8 bases line up with TRBD2. The CDR3 has 17 amino acids. Losses at the gene ends were 3 bases for V and 2 bases for J; bases not matched to a gene: 10. The germline V gene has CDR1 MDHEN and CDR2 SYDVKM. The CDR3 coding sequence is TGTGCCAGCAGTTTCCTCGGGGGGGCCGTCAACACAGATACGCAGTATTTT. Translated: CASSFLGGAVNTDTQYF.

This sequence joins TRBV7-9 and TRBJ2-7; TRBD1 might be the D (6 bases). Trimming removed 1 base at V and 7 bases at J, with 17 bases between. In germline, CDR1 is SEHNR, CDR2 FQNEAQ (reference sequence). The CDR3 length is 15 residues. CDR3 in amino acids: CASSLGTAGVGEQYF. CDR3 sequence (DNA): TGTGCCAGCAGCTTAGGGACAGCCGGGGTTGGGGAGCAGTACTTC.

The chain recombines TRBV27 with TRBJ1-1; 8 nucleotides line up with TRBD1. Trimming cost V 5 bases and J 2 bases; bases outside gene matches: 4. The germline V gene has CDR1 MNHEY and CDR2 SMNVEV (reference sequence). The CDR3 has 14 residues. CDR3 nucleotide sequence: TGTGCCAGCAGTCACAGGGGGTTTAACACTGAAGCTTTCTTT. Its translation is CASSHRGFNTEAFF.

The chain combines TRBV27 with TRBJ2-5; D not resolved. V lost 2 bases, J lost 5 bases, and 6 bases lay in between. The CDR3 is made up of 12 amino acids. The germline gives CDR1 MNHEY, CDR2 SMNVEV (reference sequence). The CDR3: CASSLIRETQYF. The CDR3 DNA is TGTGCCAGCAGTTTAATTCGGGAGACCCAGTACTTC.

The chain uses TRBV4-1 and TRBJ1-1, with a weak D call TRBD1 (5 bases). There are 15 residues in the CDR3. Looked up from germline, CDR1 is MGHRA and CDR2 is YSYEKL. V was pared by 4 bases and J by 0 bases, with 12 bases between. The CDR3 nucleotides are TGCGCCAGCAGCCTGGCCAGGGAAGTGAACACTGAAGCTTTCTTT. It translates to CASSLAREVNTEAFF.

The CDR3 is CASSPSGDAYEQYF. In DNA, the CDR3 is TGCGCCAGCAGCCCAAGCGGGGACGCCTACGAGCAGTACTTC. J is TRBJ2-7 and V is TRBV5-1; 7 bases line up with TRBD2. Germline V gene sequence: CDR1 SGHRS, CDR2 YFSETQ. The junction had 6 bases not matched to a gene; V was cut back by 4 bases and J by 2 bases. The CDR3 sequence is 14 residues long.

The chain recombines TRBV11-3 with TRBJ2-3, with TRBD2 as a possible D gene (6 bases). There are 15 residues in the CDR3. V was trimmed by 0 bases and J by 6 bases, leaving 13 bases between them. Germline CDR1 SGHNT, CDR2 YENEEA. The CDR3 spells CASSLEGSGVDTQYF. The DNA for the CDR3 is TGTGCCAGCAGCTTAGAAGGTTCGGGAGTTGATACGCAGTATTTT.

This clone was observed a handful of times. The rearrangement links TRBV5-4 to TRBJ1-1; the D gene is possibly TRBD1 (6 bases). There are 16 residues in the CDR3. The V and J ends lost 0 bases and 1 base respectively, with 13 bases between them. Germline CDR1 SGHNT, CDR2 YYREEE (reference sequence). DNA of the CDR3: TGTGCCAGCAGCTTGGCCCATCAGGGGCAGAACACTGAAGCTTTCTTT. Translating gives CASSLAHQGQNTEAFF.

This sequence joins TRBV7-9 and TRBJ2-1; maybe TRBD1 (6 bases). The CDR3 extends over 17 amino acids. The ends were cut back, 3 bases at V and 9 bases at J, with 24 bases in the middle. The germline V gene encodes CDR1 SEHNR and CDR2 FQNEAQ (reference sequence). CDR3 nucleotide sequence: TGTGCCAGCAGCTTCCGTGTCCCCCGGGCAGGGGTCGGTGAGCAGTTCTTC. Translated, it gives CASSFRVPRAGVGEQFF.